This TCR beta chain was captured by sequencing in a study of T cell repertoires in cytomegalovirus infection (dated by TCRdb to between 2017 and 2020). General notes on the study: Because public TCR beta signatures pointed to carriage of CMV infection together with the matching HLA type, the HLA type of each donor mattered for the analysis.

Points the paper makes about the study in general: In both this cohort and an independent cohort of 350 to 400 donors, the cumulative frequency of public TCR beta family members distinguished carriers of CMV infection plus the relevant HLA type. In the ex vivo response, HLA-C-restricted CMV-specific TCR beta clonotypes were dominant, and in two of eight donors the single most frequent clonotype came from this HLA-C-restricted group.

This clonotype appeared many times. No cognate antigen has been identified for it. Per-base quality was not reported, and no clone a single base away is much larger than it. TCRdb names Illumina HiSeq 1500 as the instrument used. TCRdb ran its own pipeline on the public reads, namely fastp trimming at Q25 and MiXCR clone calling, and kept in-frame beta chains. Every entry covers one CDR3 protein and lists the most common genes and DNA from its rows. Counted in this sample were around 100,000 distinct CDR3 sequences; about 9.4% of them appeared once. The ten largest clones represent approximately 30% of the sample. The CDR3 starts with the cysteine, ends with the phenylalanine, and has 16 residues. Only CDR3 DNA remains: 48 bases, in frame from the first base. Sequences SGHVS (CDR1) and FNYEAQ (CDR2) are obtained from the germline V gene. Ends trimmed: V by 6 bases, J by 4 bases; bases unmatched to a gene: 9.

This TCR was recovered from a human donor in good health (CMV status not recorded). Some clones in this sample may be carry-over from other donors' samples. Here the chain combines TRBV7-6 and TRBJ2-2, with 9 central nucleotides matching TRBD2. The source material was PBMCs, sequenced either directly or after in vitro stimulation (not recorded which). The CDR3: CASSSRAGGGTGELFF. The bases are TGTGCCAGCAGTTCCCGAGCGGGAGGTGGCACCGGGGAGCTGTTTTTT. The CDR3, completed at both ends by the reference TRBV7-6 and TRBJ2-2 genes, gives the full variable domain GAGVSQSPRYKVTKRGQDVALRCDPISGHVSLYWYRQALGQGPEFLTYFNYEAQQDKSGLPNDRFSAERPEGSISTLTIQRTEQRDSAMYRCASSSRAGGGTGELFFGEGSRLTVL.